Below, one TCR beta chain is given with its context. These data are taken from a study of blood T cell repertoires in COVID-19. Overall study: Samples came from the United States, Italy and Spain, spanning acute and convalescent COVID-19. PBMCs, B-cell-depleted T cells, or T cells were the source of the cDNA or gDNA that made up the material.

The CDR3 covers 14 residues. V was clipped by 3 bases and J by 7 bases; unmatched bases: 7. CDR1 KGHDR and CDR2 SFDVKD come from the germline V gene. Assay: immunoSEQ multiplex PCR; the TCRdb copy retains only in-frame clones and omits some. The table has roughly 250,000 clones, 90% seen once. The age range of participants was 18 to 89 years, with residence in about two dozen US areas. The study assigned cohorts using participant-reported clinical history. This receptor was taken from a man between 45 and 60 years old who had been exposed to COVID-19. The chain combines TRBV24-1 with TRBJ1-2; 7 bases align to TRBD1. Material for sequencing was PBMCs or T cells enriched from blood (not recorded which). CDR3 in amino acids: CATSDPGQAPGYTF. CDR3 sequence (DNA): TGTGCCACCAGTGATCCTGGACAGGCCCCTGGCTACACCTTC.